Listed here are 6 T cell receptor beta chains from one sample, sequenced in a study of cytomegalovirus exposure and HLA in healthy donors (dated by TCRdb to the late 2010s). The library came from the immunoSEQ multiplex PCR assay. A mixture of 60 forward primers for TCR Vbeta segments and 13 reverse primers for TCR Jbeta segments was used in the multiplex PCR. As stored in TCRdb, this immuneACCESS dataset retains in-frame rearrangements with V and J assigned. A fraction of the clones does not appear; measured against another copy, unresolved V genes explain less than half of the discrepancy, and the remainder lacks a known reason. The sample records around 220,000 clones, approximately 80% of which are singletons. Roughly 1.5% of the sample is in the top ten clones. The sample consisted of PBMCs. The source is a girl aged 5-17 years in good health and CMV-seronegative.

This clone turned up a few times. The chain carries TRBV7-9 and TRBJ1-1; D may be TRBD1 (5 bases). V was cut by 2 bases and J by 0 bases, with 13 bases left in between. The CDR3 sequence is 16 residues long. Germline V gene data show CDR1 as SEHNR and CDR2 as FQNEAQ (reference sequence). Here the CDR3 DNA reads TGTGCCAGCAGCTTATGGTCGGGGGGAATGAACACTGAAGCTTTCTTT. It codes for CASSLWSGGMNTEAFF.

The J gene is TRBJ1-1, the V gene TRBV6-6; D ambiguous. V was trimmed by 2 bases and J by 7 bases, leaving 14 bases between them. The CDR3 has 14 amino acids. Germline V gene sequence: CDR1 MNHNY, CDR2 SVGAGI (reference sequence). Here the CDR3 reads CASSYGAGLDEAFF. The CDR3 region has the DNA TGTGCCAGCAGTTACGGAGCGGGATTGGATGAAGCTTTCTTT.

CDR3 sequence reads: CASSYHGLVEDEQFF. The CDR3 coding sequence is TGTGCCAGCAGTTACCACGGACTAGTTGAGGACGAGCAGTTCTTC. The V gene is TRBV6-5, the J gene TRBJ2-1; 7 positions match TRBD2. The CDR3 totals 15 residues. CDR1 is MNHEY and CDR2 is SVGAGI in the germline V gene. V gave up 2 bases and J gave up 10 bases; unmatched junction bases: 11.

The chain combines TRBV5-6 with TRBJ1-3; D remains ambiguous. The CDR3 has 14 residues. The germline V and J ends were trimmed by 5 bases and 2 bases, with 11 bases remaining between them. Per germline, CDR1 SGHDT and CDR2 YYEEEE. CDR3 protein: CASSPREPGNTIYF. The CDR3 DNA is TGTGCCAGCAGTCCTCGCGAGCCTGGAAACACCATATATTTT.

The chain uses TRBV6-1 and TRBJ1-2; 10 bases align to TRBD1. The CDR3 has 13 residues. Per germline, CDR1 MNHNS and CDR2 SASEGT. Germline trimming cut 8 bases from V and 8 bases from J; bases unmatched to any gene: 8. This CDR3 reads CASGTTGGVGYTF. CDR3 DNA: TGTGCCAGCGGCACGACAGGGGGCGTGGGCTACACCTTC.

The chain combines TRBV4-1 with TRBJ1-2; TRBD1 might be the D (6 bases). The CDR3 sequence is 14 residues long. V shed 4 bases and J shed 5 bases, with 14 bases lying between them. Germline V lookup: CDR1 MGHRA, CDR2 YSYEKL. CDR3 sequence reads: CASSPDRIVYGYTF. CDR3 DNA sequence: TGCGCCAGCAGCCCCGACAGGATTGTGTATGGCTACACCTTC.